Presented here are 30 T cell receptor beta chains from one specimen sequenced in a study of Ad26.COV2.S vaccination and SARS-CoV-2 variants. Treatment reported: some 20 received Ad26.COV2.S at low or high dose, single or two shots; 5 received placebo; per-sample allocation not given. At day 63 after the first vaccine or placebo injection, samples were drawn. This table comes from immunoSEQ multiplex PCR, and its TCRdb copy is limited to in-frame clones, with some not included. This table has 350,000 to 400,000 clones, around nine tenths appearing once. The starting material was peripheral blood, obtained in a trial of Ad26.COV2.S vaccine versus placebo. The receptor source for this set is a person between 18 and 59 years old who received the Ad26.COV2.S COVID-19 vaccine or a placebo.

This rearrangement joins TRBV6-2 or TRBV6-3 to TRBJ2-5; TRBD1 matches at 10 bases. The CDR3 is 14 residues long. The V gene's germline CDR1 is MNHEY and CDR2 SVGEGT. Losses at the gene ends were 5 bases for V and 4 bases for J; bases not matched to a gene: 4. CDR3 protein: CASSSRDRGETQYF. CDR3 coding DNA: TGTGCCAGCAGTAGCCGGGACAGGGGAGAGACCCAGTACTTC.

The chain links TRBV6-5 to TRBJ1-1, with D tentatively TRBD1 (5 bases). With 6 bases removed from V and 3 bases from J, the gap between germline ends came to 11 bases. The CDR3 spans 13 residues. CDR1 is MNHEY and CDR2 is SVGAGI in the germline V gene. The CDR3 nucleotides read TGTGCCAGCAGGGGGCTGTATGACACTGAAGCTTTCTTT. Translated: CASRGLYDTEAFF.

This sequence joins TRBV6-5 and TRBJ1-4; 10 bases map to TRBD1. With 6 bases clipped from V and 6 bases from J, the junction kept 7 bases outside the gene matches. Germline V lookup: CDR1 MNHEY, CDR2 SVGAGI. CDR3 size: 15 residues. CDR3 sequence (DNA): TGTGCCAGCAGACCTCCCGGGACAGGGGATGAAAAACTGTTTTTT. Its translation: CASRPPGTGDEKLFF.

This chain links TRBV3-1 (or the pseudogene TRBV3-2) with TRBJ1-5; 7 bases fit TRBD1. CDR1 and CDR2 from the germline V gene are LGHDT and YNNKEL (reference sequence). The CDR3 covers 17 residues. V lost 5 bases to trimming and J lost 4 bases; unmatched junction nucleotides: 14. CDR3 sequence: CASSYGTAHSGNQPQHF. CDR3 DNA sequence: TGTGCCAGCAGCTACGGGACAGCACACTCTGGTAATCAGCCCCAGCATTTT.

The rearrangement joins TRBV4-1 to TRBJ1-2; 12 bases agree with TRBD1. Germline lookup yields CDR1 MGHRA and CDR2 YSYEKL. The CDR3 runs to 22 residues. With 0 bases clipped from V and 1 base from J, the junction kept 18 bases outside the gene matches. CDR3 DNA: TGCGCCAGCAGCCAAGAAAGTAGGAGAGTTCCGGGACAGGGGGCCCTTAACTATGGCTACACCTTC. Its translation is CASSQESRRVPGQGALNYGYTF.

This chain connects TRBV5-5 to TRBJ1-2, with no clear D. V lost 4 bases and J lost 5, with 9 bases in between. The CDR3 runs to 12 residues. Germline assignment: CDR1 SGHKS and CDR2 YYEKEE (reference sequence). CDR3 sequence (DNA): TGTGCCAGCAGCCCACGGAGTTATGGCTACACCTTC. Its protein is CASSPRSYGYTF. The full variable domain, with the rest looked up from reference TRBV5-5 and TRBJ1-2, is DAGVTQSPTHLIKTRGQQVTLRCSPISGHKSVSWYQQVLGQGPQFIFQYYEKEERGRGNFPDRFSARQFPNYSSELNVNALLLGDSALYLCASSPRSYGYTFGSGTRLTVV.

This clone was observed a single time. The chain carries TRBV4-3 and TRBJ1-1; D uncertain. V dropped 0 bases and J dropped 0 bases, with 11 bases sitting between them. The germline CDR1 and CDR2 sequences are LGHNA and YSLEER. CDR3 length: 16 amino acids. DNA of the CDR3: TGCGCCAGCAGCCAAGATTACCCACAGCTGAACACTGAAGCTTTCTTT. Translation: CASSQDYPQLNTEAFF.

This sequence joins TRBV6-2 or TRBV6-3 and TRBJ2-5, with 7 bases lining up with TRBD2. J lost 1 base, V lost 2 bases, and 7 bases had no gene match. The germline gives CDR1 MNHEY, CDR2 SVGEGT. This CDR3 is 16 amino acids long. As DNA, the CDR3 is TGTGCCAGCAGTTACAAGGTCGGGGGGAGCCAAGAGACCCAGTACTTC. Translated, it gives CASSYKVGGSQETQYF.

The chain joins TRBV25-1 to TRBJ2-7; D is undetermined. Trimming shortened V by 1 base and J by 3 bases, and 10 bases separated the two germline ends. CDR1 MGHDK and CDR2 SYGVNS come from the germline V gene. There are 14 residues in the CDR3. CDR3 nucleotide sequence: TGTGCCAGCAGTGAATTGGGTTCGATCTACGAGCAGTACTTC. This translates into CASSELGSIYEQYF.

The chain recombines TRBV5-8 with TRBJ1-1; the D gene is possibly TRBD1 (6 bases). With 4 bases removed from V and 2 bases from J, the gap between germline ends came to 21 bases. Per the germline V gene, CDR1 is SGHTS and CDR2 is YDEGEE. The CDR3 has 17 amino acids. The CDR3 DNA sequence: TGTGCCAGCAGCCAAACTACAGGGTATTACCCCAACACTGAAGCTTTCTTT. It is translated as CASSQTTGYYPNTEAFF.

The V call is TRBV19, the J call TRBJ2-2; D is tentatively TRBD1 or TRBD2 (5 bases each). There are 16 residues in the CDR3. The germline V and J ends were trimmed by 3 bases and 1 base, with 12 bases remaining between them. The germline gives CDR1 LNHDA, CDR2 SQIVND (reference sequence). The CDR3 spells CASSIFGGGNTGELFF. In DNA form, the CDR3 reads TGTGCCAGTAGTATTTTTGGTGGGGGGAACACCGGGGAGCTGTTTTTT.

The V call is TRBV5-1, the J call TRBJ1-1; D perhaps matches TRBD1 (6 bases). Trimming removed 4 bases at V and 1 base at J, with 17 bases between. The CDR3 loop spans 16 amino acids. Per germline, CDR1 SGHRS and CDR2 YFSETQ. The DNA for the CDR3 is TGCGCCAGCAGCGGGTGGCCCGGGACACCGAACACTGAAGCTTTCTTT. Its translation is CASSGWPGTPNTEAFF. The variable domain in full, completed from reference TRBV5-1 and TRBJ1-1, reads KAGVTQTPRYLIKTRGQQVTLSCSPISGHRSVSWYQQTPGQGLQFLFEYFSETQRNKGNFPGRFSGRQFSNSRSEMNVSTLELGDSALYLCASSGWPGTPNTEAFFGQGTRLTVV.

The V and J genes are TRBV29-1 and TRBJ1-2; D remains unclear. The germline V gene has CDR1 SQVTM and CDR2 ANQGSEA. The CDR3 loop spans 11 amino acids. The V end lost 4 bases, the J end lost 1 base, and 4 bases lay between the germline ends. DNA for the CDR3: TGCAGCGTTGTCATTAACTATGGCTACACCTTC. Residues: CSVVINYGYTF.

The chain combines TRBV11-3 with TRBJ2-2; 8 bases are shared with TRBD2. Germline V lookup: CDR1 SGHNT, CDR2 YENEEA. The CDR3 is 19 residues long. V lost 3 bases, J lost 4 bases, and 16 bases stayed unmatched. CDR3 nucleotides: TGTGCCAGCAGCTTTAGTGTGATGGGCGGGGGGCCAGGCACCGGGGAGCTGTTTTTT. Amino acid sequence: CASSFSVMGGGPGTGELFF. Supplemented by reference TRBV11-3 and TRBJ2-2, the full variable domain reads EAGVVQSPRYKIIEKKQPVAFWCNPISGHNTLYWYLQNLGQGPELLIRYENEEAVDDSQLPKDRFSAERLKGVDSTLKIQPAELGDSAVYLCASSFSVMGGGPGTGELFFGEGSRLTVL.

The chain couples TRBV2 to TRBJ1-1, with D hard to call. The CDR3 runs 13 residues. CDR1 and CDR2 (germline): SNHLY, FYNNEI. Trimming stripped 8 bases from V and 1 base from J, with 11 bases between. The CDR3, as DNA: TGTGCCAGCGGAATTGCGGGGAACACTGAAGCTTTCTTT. Encoded protein: CASGIAGNTEAFF.

The chain has TRBV12-3 or TRBV12-4 and TRBJ1-1; the D is unclear. The V end was cut by 5 bases, the J end by 5 bases, with 6 bases between. The CDR3 contains 11 residues. As DNA, the CDR3 is TGTGCCAGCAGTCGGGCGACTGAAGCTTTCTTT. Translated: CASSRATEAFF.

The rearrangement uses TRBV3-1 (or the pseudogene TRBV3-2) and TRBJ1-1, with 8 nucleotides matching TRBD1. Germline assignment: CDR1 LGHDT and CDR2 YNNKEL (reference sequence). This CDR3 has 13 residues. V lost 4 bases to trimming and J lost 7 bases; unmatched junction nucleotides: 5. The CDR3 sequence is CASSRQGIDEAFF. In DNA form, the CDR3 reads TGTGCCAGCAGCCGACAGGGGATTGATGAAGCTTTCTTT.

The chain carries TRBV7-9 and TRBJ2-7; D unclear. The length of the CDR3 is 15 residues. The ends were cut back, 2 bases at V and 7 bases at J, with 18 bases in the middle. Germline CDR1 is SEHNR and CDR2 is FQNEAQ (reference sequence). The CDR3 DNA follows: TGTGCCAGCAGCTTACCCGAAACTGGGGTGCGGGAGCAGTACTTC. Its protein is CASSLPETGVREQYF.

This chain links TRBV7-9 with TRBJ1-1, with unresolved D. Per germline, CDR1 SEHNR and CDR2 FQNEAQ (reference sequence). The CDR3 covers 14 residues. Deletions cut 2 bases from V and 4 bases from J, with 11 bases between. The CDR3 region has the DNA TGTGCCAGCAGCTTAACATCAGGAATCACTGAAGCTTTCTTT. As protein: CASSLTSGITEAFF.

The rearrangement uses TRBV6-6 and TRBJ1-2; 7 bases match TRBD1. Germline lookup yields CDR1 MNHNY and CDR2 SVGAGI (reference sequence). Unmatched junction bases numbered 3, after V lost 2 bases and J lost 0 bases. The CDR3 spans 15 residues. The chain's CDR3 is CASSYRQGANYGYTF. In nucleotides, the CDR3 is TGTGCCAGCAGTTACAGACAGGGTGCTAACTATGGCTACACCTTC.

The rearrangement links TRBV5-1 to TRBJ2-1; D perhaps matches TRBD1 (5 bases). Germline lookup yields CDR1 SGHRS and CDR2 YFSETQ. V lost 3 bases, J lost 0 bases, and 10 bases lay in between. There are 15 residues in the CDR3. The CDR3 nucleotides are TGCGCCAGCAGCTCGACAGAGAGCTCCTACAATGAGCAGTTCTTC. Its protein is CASSSTESSYNEQFF. Looking up the rest from reference TRBV5-1 and TRBJ2-1 gives the full variable domain: KAGVTQTPRYLIKTRGQQVTLSCSPISGHRSVSWYQQTPGQGLQFLFEYFSETQRNKGNFPGRFSGRQFSNSRSEMNVSTLELGDSALYLCASSSTESSYNEQFFGPGTRLTVL.

The chain combines TRBV5-6 with TRBJ1-4, with a tentative D call TRBD1 (5 bases). With 0 bases removed from V and 0 bases from J, the gap between germline ends came to 15 bases. This CDR3 comprises 18 residues. CDR1 SGHDT and CDR2 YYEEEE come from the germline V gene. The CDR3 sequence is CASSLVGIGTATNEKLFF. In DNA form, the CDR3 reads TGTGCCAGCAGCTTGGTTGGAATTGGGACGGCAACTAATGAAAAACTGTTTTTT.

The chain employs TRBV13 and TRBJ2-2; TRBD2 might be the D (5 bases). This CDR3 contains 16 residues. The ends were cut back, 3 bases at V and 4 bases at J, with 15 bases in the middle. In germline, CDR1 is PRHDT, CDR2 FYEKMQ (reference sequence). The CDR3 DNA follows: TGTGCCAGCAGCTTTACGGGTAGCGTGGGCACCGGGGAGCTGTTTTTT. Translated: CASSFTGSVGTGELFF.

This clone came up a few times. This chain links TRBV9 with TRBJ2-1, with D possibly called TRBD1 or TRBD2 (6 bases each). CDR1 is SGDLS, CDR2 YYNGEE, per germline. Trimming shortened V by 3 bases and J by 7 bases, and 20 bases separated the two germline ends. This CDR3 spans 16 amino acids. The CDR3 sequence is CASSARGGLLSNEQFF. CDR3 bases: TGTGCCAGCAGCGCACGAGGGGGACTGCTTTCGAATGAGCAGTTCTTC.

The V call is TRBV25-1, the J call TRBJ1-2; 7 positions agree with TRBD1. The V segment lost 5 bases and the J segment 4 bases; nucleotides outside the gene matches: 4. The CDR3 runs 13 residues. Looked up from germline, CDR1 is MGHDK and CDR2 is SYGVNS. The CDR3 here is CASSPTGTYGYTF. CDR3 coding DNA: TGTGCCAGCAGTCCGACAGGGACCTATGGCTACACCTTC.

The chain links TRBV27 to TRBJ2-1, with 9 nucleotides matching TRBD2. CDR3 length: 15 amino acids. Germline values: CDR1 MNHEY, CDR2 SMNVEV (reference sequence). The V gene end was trimmed by 6 bases and the J gene end by 3 bases; junction bases not matched to a gene: 6. CDR3 protein: CASRRAGGGYNEQFF. For the CDR3, the DNA is TGTGCCAGCAGGAGGGCGGGGGGGGGCTACAATGAGCAGTTCTTC.

The gene calls are TRBV30 and TRBJ1-5; 9 bases line up with TRBD1. This CDR3 is built from 13 residues. Germline V gene lookup returns CDR1 GTSNPN and CDR2 SVGIG (reference sequence). V lost 3 bases to trimming and J lost 9 bases; unmatched junction nucleotides: 6. The CDR3 here is CAWRGTGLGPQHF. As DNA, the CDR3 is TGTGCCTGGAGGGGGACAGGGCTAGGGCCCCAGCATTTT. Full variable domain (rest looked up from reference TRBV30 and TRBJ1-5): SQTIHQWPATLVQPVGSPLSLECTVEGTSNPNLYWYRQAAGRGLQLLFYSVGIGQISSEVPQNLSASRPQDRQFILSSKKLLLSDSGFYLCAWRGTGLGPQHFGDGTRLSIL.

This chain links TRBV2 with TRBJ2-7; the D is unclear. Germline V CDR1 and CDR2: SNHLY, FYNNEI. The CDR3 runs 14 residues. V lost 6 bases and J 2 bases, leaving 14 bases between the germline ends. In nucleotides, the CDR3 is TGTGCCAGCAGGACGGCGTTTAGTCCCTACGAGCAGTACTTC. It is translated as CASRTAFSPYEQYF.

DNA for the CDR3: TGTGCCAGTAGTAGTGAGACGGGGAGTGGCTACACCTTC. Protein: CASSSETGSGYTF. V usage is TRBV19 and J usage is TRBJ1-2, with D unresolved. Deletions cut 4 bases from V and 7 bases from J, with 13 bases between. This CDR3 comprises 13 residues. Germline V gene lookup returns CDR1 LNHDA and CDR2 SQIVND (reference sequence).

The genes are TRBV19 and TRBJ2-3; D possibly matches TRBD1 or TRBD2 (6 bases each). The V and J ends lost 5 bases and 2 bases respectively, with 14 bases between them. The CDR3 length is 15 residues. Per the germline V gene, CDR1 is LNHDA and CDR2 is SQIVND (reference sequence). CDR3 residues: CASSFRGENTDTQYF. For the CDR3, the DNA is TGTGCCAGTAGTTTTAGGGGGGAGAACACAGATACGCAGTATTTT.